This T cell receptor beta chain was found in a study of blood T cell repertoires in COVID-19. Study-wide context: Samples of COVID-19 (acute and convalescent) were obtained from the United States, Italy and Spain. PBMCs, B-cell-depleted T cells, or T cells were the source of the cDNA or gDNA that made up the material.

This CDR3 is 16 amino acids long. V lost 4 bases to trimming and J lost 2 bases; unmatched junction nucleotides: 8. Per the germline V gene, CDR1 is SGHDN and CDR2 is FVKESK. TCRdb keeps only in-frame clones here, not all; method: immunoSEQ multiplex PCR. Here the sample spans about 120,000 clones, around 90% being singletons. The V and J genes are TRBV14 and TRBJ2-7; TRBD2 aligns across 10 bases. This receptor was obtained from a human donor in a cohort sampled during active COVID-19. Sample: peripheral blood. The CDR3 loop reads CASSRASGGPPYEQYF. DNA for the CDR3: TGTGCCAGCAGCCGGGCTAGCGGGGGCCCTCCCTACGAGCAGTACTTC.